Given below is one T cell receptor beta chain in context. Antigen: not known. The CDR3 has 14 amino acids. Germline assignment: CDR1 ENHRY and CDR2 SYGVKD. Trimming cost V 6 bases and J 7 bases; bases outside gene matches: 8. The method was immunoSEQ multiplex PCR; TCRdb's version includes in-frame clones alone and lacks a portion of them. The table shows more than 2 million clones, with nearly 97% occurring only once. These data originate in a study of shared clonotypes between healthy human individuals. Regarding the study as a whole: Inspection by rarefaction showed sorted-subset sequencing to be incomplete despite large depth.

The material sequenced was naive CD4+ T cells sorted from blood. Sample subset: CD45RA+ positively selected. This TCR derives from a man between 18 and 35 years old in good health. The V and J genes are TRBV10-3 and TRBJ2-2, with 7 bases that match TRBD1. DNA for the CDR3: TGTGCCATCAGGAGACAGGGTATGGGCGGGGAGCTGTTTTTT. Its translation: CAIRRQGMGGELFF.